In its sample, the clone carrying this T cell receptor beta chain was seen once. Unmatched junction bases numbered 6, after V lost 5 bases and J lost 5 bases. The CDR3 extends over 14 amino acids. Germline V gene lookup returns CDR1 MNHEY and CDR2 SVGAGI. In the original analysis: It was from reference gene primer amplification that nucleated cell counts were estimated. Assay: immunoSEQ multiplex PCR; the TCRdb copy retains only in-frame clones and omits some. Clone size and V and J calls were adopted from that table, with D and trimming inferred from the DNA. The sample lists roughly 310,000 clones; around 87% were seen once. This sample is part of a study of blood T cell repertoires in COVID-19.

This TCR was sampled from a woman aged 50 to 60 with active or convalescent COVID-19. What was sequenced was peripheral blood. The rearrangement links TRBV6-5 to TRBJ1-1, with 9 bases that match TRBD1. CDR3 sequence reads: CASSPDRGETEAFF. The CDR3 coding sequence is TGTGCCAGCAGTCCGGACAGGGGAGAAACTGAAGCTTTCTTT.